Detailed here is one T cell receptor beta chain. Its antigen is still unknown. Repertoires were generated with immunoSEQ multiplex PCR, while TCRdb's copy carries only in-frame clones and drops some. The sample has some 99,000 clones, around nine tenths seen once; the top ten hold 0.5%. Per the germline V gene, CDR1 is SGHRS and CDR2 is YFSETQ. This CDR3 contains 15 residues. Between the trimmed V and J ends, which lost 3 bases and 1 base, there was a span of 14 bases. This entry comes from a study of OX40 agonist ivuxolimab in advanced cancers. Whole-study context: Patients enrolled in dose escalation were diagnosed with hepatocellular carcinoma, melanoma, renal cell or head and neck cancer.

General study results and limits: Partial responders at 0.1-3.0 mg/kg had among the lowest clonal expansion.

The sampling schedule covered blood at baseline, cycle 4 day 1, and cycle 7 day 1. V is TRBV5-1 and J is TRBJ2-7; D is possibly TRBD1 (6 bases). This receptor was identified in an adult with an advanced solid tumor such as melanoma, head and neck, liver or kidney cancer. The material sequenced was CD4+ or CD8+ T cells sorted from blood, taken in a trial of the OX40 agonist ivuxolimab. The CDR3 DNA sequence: TGCGCCAGCAGCTCAAAGACAGGAGTGTCCTACGAGCAGTACTTC. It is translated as CASSSKTGVSYEQYF.